This is a list of T cell receptor beta chains from one sample in a study of blood T cell repertoires in COVID-19. The assay was immunoSEQ multiplex PCR, and TCRdb's table has in-frame clones only and misses some. The data hold under 200,000 clones, with roughly 85% observed a single time. Sequenced input: peripheral blood. The receptors here all came from a woman aged 55-70 years with COVID-19, enrolled during active disease. Each CDR3 is given with its conserved first and last residue. The order of the fields is V gene, J gene, CDR3 protein.

v_call: TRBV9
j_call: TRBJ2-3
cdr3_aa: CASSAASGSTDTQYF

v_call: TRBV10-3
j_call: TRBJ1-1
cdr3_aa: CAIAQAGTEAFF

v_call: TRBV7-9
j_call: TRBJ2-1
cdr3_aa: CASSSRTSARSYNEQFF

v_call: TRBV7-8
j_call: TRBJ1-5
cdr3_aa: CASSLGHGNQPQHF

v_call: TRBV29-1
j_call: TRBJ2-3
cdr3_aa: CSALPRQGLSNTQYF

v_call: TRBV5-1
j_call: TRBJ1-1
cdr3_aa: CASSLWTSTEAFF

v_call: TRBV27
j_call: TRBJ1-1
cdr3_aa: CASSFTWDRSEAFF

v_call: TRBV18
j_call: TRBJ1-3
cdr3_aa: CASSPQGPPGNTIYF

v_call: TRBV30
j_call: TRBJ2-1
cdr3_aa: CAWSSPRLAGVPGGEQFF

v_call: TRBV7-8
j_call: TRBJ2-1
cdr3_aa: CASSSPWDYSLRSYNEQFF

v_call: TRBV19
j_call: TRBJ1-1
cdr3_aa: CASNNINTEAFF

v_call: TRBV19
j_call: TRBJ1-2
cdr3_aa: CATKGGGYTF

v_call: TRBV15
j_call: TRBJ1-6
cdr3_aa: CATSIWGRGYNSPLHF

v_call: TRBV6-5
j_call: TRBJ2-3
cdr3_aa: CASSWSGADTQYF

v_call: TRBV7-6
j_call: TRBJ1-1
cdr3_aa: CASSLGQGAATEAFF

v_call: TRBV7-9
j_call: TRBJ2-7
cdr3_aa: CASETGAGGSYEQYF

v_call: TRBV5-6
j_call: TRBJ1-3
cdr3_aa: CASSLTGDLSGNTIYF

v_call: TRBV2
j_call: TRBJ2-1
cdr3_aa: CASIPLAGGYNEQFF

v_call: TRBV7-9
j_call: TRBJ2-1
cdr3_aa: CASSPQGPPNEQFF